The T cell receptor delta chain described here comes from a study of γδ T cells in repeated Plasmodium falciparum infection. This clone showed up many times. Its antigen is unidentified. TCRdb's protein, taken from a much larger clone, differs from this DNA's translation at residue 5, likely owing to a read error; the protein displayed comes from the DNA. Bulk repertoires came from Vgamma9/Vdelta2+ or Vdelta2-negative gammadelta T cells flow-sorted from PBMC. This CDR3 contains 16 residues. V shed 1 base, J shed 1 base, and the junction held 9 bases outside the gene matches. The germline V gene has CDR1 TVYSNPD and CDR2 GDNSRS (reference sequence). TCRdb redid the clone calls on the multiplex PCR reads with CATT. The sample has around 52,000 delta-chain clones, around 1.8% seen once; the top ten hold approximately 16%. The study's findings and limits: Vdelta2-negative gammadelta repertoires appeared less diverse and less shared in Malian than Australian children.

This TCR derives from a pool of human donors (malaria-infected and uninfected, not separated). The specimen sequenced was gamma-delta T cells from blood. This chain joins TRDV3 and TRDJ1, with 10 positions matching TRDD3. For the CDR3, the DNA is TGTGCCTTTACCCTCCCTTGGGGGATACCCACCGATAAACTCATCTTT. Protein: CAFTLPWGIPTDKLIF.